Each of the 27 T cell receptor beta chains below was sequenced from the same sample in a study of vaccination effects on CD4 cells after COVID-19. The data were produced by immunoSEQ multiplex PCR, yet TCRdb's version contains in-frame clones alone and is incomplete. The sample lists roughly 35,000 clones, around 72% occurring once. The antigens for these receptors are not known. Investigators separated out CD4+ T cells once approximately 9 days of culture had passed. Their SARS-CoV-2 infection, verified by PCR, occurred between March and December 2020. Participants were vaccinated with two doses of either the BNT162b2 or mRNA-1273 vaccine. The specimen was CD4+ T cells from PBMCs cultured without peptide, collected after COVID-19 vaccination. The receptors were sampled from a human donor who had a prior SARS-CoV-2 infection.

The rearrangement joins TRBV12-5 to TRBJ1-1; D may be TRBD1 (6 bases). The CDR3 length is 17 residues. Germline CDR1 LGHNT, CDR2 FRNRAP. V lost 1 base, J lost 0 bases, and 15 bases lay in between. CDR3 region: CASGLARQATMNTEAFF. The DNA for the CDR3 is TGTGCTAGTGGTTTGGCCCGACAGGCAACCATGAACACTGAAGCTTTCTTT.

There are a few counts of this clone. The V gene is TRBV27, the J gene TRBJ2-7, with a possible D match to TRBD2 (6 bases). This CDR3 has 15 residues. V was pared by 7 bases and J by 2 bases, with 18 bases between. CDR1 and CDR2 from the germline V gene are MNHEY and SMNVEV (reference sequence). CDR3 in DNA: TGTGCCAGCAACCTCAGGGAGGAGGAAACCTACGAGCAGTACTTC. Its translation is CASNLREEETYEQYF.

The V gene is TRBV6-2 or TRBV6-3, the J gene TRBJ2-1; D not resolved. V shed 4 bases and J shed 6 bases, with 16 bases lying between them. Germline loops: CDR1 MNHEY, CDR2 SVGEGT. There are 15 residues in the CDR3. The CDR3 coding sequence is TGTGCCAGCAGTTTCGGTCCACCGATGTTCAATGAGCAGTTCTTC. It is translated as CASSFGPPMFNEQFF.

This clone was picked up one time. The CDR3: CASSRPGNSNQPQHF. The DNA for the CDR3 is TGTGCCAGCTCGCGACCAGGGAATAGCAATCAGCCCCAGCATTTT. The chain joins TRBV18 to TRBJ1-5, with D possibly being TRBD1 (5 bases). V lost 6 bases and J lost 0, with 12 bases in between. CDR3 length: 15 amino acids. Germline CDR1 is KGHSH and CDR2 is LQKENI.

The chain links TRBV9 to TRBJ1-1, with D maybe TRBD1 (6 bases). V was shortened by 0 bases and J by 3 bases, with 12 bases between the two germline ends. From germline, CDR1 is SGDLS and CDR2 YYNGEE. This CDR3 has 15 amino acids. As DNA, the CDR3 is TGTGCCAGCAGCGTAGGGGGGGCGGCGGACACTGAAGCTTTCTTT. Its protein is CASSVGGAADTEAFF.

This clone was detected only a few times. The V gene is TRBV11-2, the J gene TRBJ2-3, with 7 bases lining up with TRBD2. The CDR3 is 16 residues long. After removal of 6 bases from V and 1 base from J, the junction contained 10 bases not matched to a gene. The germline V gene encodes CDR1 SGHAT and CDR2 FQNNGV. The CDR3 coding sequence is TGTGCCAGCAGGGCGCTCAAGCGGGAAGGCACAGATACGCAGTATTTT. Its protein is CASRALKREGTDTQYF.

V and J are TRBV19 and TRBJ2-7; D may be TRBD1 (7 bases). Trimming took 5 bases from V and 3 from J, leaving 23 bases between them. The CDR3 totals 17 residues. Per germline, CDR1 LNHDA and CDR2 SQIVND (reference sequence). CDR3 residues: CASSPTGDSGPNYEQYF. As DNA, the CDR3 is TGTGCCAGTAGTCCAACAGGGGACTCTGGGCCAAACTACGAGCAGTACTTC.

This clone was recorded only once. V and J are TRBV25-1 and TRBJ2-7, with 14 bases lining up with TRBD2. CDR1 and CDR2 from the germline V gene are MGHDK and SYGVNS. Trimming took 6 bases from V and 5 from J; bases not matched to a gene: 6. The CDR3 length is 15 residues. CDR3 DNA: TGTGCCAGCAGCGGGACTAGCGGGAGAGGTGACGAGCAGTACTTC. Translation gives CASSGTSGRGDEQYF.

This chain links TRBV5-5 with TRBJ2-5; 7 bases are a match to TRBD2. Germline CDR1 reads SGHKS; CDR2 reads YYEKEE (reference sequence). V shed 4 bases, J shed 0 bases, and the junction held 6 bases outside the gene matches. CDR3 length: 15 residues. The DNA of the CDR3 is TGTGCCAGCAGCCCTAGCGGAGTGTACCAAGAGACCCAGTACTTC. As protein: CASSPSGVYQETQYF. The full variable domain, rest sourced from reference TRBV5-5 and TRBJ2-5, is DAGVTQSPTHLIKTRGQQVTLRCSPISGHKSVSWYQQVLGQGPQFIFQYYEKEERGRGNFPDRFSARQFPNYSSELNVNALLLGDSALYLCASSPSGVYQETQYFGPGTRLLVL.

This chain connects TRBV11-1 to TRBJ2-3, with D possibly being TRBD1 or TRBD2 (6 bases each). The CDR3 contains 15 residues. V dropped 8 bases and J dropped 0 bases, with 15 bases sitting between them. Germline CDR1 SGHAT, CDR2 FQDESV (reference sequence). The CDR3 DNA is TGTGCCAGCGCAAGGGGGGCTGGGAGCACAGATACGCAGTATTTT. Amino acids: CASARGAGSTDTQYF.

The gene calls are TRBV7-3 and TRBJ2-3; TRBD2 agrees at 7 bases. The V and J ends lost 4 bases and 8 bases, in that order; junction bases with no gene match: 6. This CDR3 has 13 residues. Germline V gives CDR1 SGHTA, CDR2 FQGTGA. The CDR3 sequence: CASSSGTTGTQYF. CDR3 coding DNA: TGTGCCAGCAGCTCTGGGACTACTGGTACGCAGTATTTT.

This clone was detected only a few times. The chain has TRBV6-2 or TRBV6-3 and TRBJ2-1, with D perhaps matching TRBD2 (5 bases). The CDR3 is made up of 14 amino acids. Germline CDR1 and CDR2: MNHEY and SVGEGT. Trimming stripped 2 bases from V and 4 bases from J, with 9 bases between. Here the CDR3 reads CASSYGGSYNEQFF. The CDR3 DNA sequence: TGTGCCAGCAGTTACGGCGGGTCATACAATGAGCAGTTCTTC.

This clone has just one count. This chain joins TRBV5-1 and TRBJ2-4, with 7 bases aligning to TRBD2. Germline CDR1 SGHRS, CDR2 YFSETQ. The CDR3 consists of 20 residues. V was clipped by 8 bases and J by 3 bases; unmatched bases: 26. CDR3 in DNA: TGCGCCAGTAACCACACCTCCGGGACTACTAAACTCGGAGGCAAAAACATTCAGTACTTC. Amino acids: CASNHTSGTTKLGGKNIQYF.

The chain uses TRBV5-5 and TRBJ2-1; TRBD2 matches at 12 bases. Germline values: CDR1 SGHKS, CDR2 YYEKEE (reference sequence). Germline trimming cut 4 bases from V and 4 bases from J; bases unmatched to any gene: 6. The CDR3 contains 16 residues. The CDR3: CASSRLAGVIYNEQFF. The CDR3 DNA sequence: TGTGCCAGCAGCCGACTAGCGGGAGTCATTTACAATGAGCAGTTCTTC.

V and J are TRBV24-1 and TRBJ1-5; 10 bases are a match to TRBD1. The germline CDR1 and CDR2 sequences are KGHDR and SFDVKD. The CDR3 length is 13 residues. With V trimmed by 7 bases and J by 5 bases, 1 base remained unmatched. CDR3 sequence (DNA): TGTGCCACCAGCGGGACAGGGGATCAGCCCCAGCATTTT. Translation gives CATSGTGDQPQHF.

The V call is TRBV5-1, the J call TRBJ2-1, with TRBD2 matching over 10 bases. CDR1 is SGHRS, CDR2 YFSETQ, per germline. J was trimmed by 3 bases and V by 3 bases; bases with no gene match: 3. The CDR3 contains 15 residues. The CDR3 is CASSSSGGGYNEQFF. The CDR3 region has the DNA TGCGCCAGCAGCTCAAGCGGGGGGGGCTACAATGAGCAGTTCTTC. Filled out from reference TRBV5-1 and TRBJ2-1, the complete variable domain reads KAGVTQTPRYLIKTRGQQVTLSCSPISGHRSVSWYQQTPGQGLQFLFEYFSETQRNKGNFPGRFSGRQFSNSRSEMNVSTLELGDSALYLCASSSSGGGYNEQFFGPGTRLTVL.

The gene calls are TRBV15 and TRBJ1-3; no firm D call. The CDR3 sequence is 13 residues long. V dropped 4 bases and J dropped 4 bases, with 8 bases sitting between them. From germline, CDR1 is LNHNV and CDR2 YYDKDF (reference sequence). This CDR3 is CATSIDMGNTIYF. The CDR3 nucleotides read TGTGCCACCAGCATTGATATGGGAAACACCATATATTTT.

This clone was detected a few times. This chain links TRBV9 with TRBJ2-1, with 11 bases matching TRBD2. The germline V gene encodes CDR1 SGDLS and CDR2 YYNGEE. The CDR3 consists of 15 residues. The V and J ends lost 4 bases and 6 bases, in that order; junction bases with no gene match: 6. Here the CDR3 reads CASSRLAGGGNEQFF. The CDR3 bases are TGTGCCAGCAGCAGATTAGCGGGAGGGGGCAATGAGCAGTTCTTC.

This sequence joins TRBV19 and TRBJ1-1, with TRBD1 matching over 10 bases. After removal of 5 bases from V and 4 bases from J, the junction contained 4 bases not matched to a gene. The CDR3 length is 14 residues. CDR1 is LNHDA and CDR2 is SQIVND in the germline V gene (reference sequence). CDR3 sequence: CASSVDRGSTEAFF. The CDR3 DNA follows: TGTGCCAGTAGTGTGGACAGGGGGAGCACTGAAGCTTTCTTT.

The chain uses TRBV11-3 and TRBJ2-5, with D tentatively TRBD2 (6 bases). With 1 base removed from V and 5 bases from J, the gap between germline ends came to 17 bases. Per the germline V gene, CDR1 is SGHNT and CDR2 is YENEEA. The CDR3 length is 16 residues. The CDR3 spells CASSLGVERRGETQYF. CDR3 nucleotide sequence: TGTGCCAGCAGCTTAGGGGTGGAGCGTCGGGGGGAGACCCAGTACTTC.

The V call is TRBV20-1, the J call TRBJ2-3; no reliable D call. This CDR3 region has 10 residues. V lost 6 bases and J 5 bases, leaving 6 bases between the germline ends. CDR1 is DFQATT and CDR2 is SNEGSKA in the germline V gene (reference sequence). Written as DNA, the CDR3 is TGCAGTGCCCTTAAAGATACGCAGTATTTT. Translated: CSALKDTQYF.

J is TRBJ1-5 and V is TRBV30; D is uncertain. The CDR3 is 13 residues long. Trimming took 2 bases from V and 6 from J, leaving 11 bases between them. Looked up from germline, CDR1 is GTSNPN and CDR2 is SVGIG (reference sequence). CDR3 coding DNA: TGTGCCTGGAGTCTCGAGGAGCGTCAGCCCCAGCATTTT. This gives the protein CAWSLEERQPQHF.

CDR3 in amino acids: CASGLGTTQETQYF. CDR3 nucleotide sequence: TGTGCTAGTGGTTTGGGGACAACCCAAGAGACCCAGTACTTC. The chain recombines TRBV12-5 with TRBJ2-5; possible D gene TRBD1, 5 bases. The CDR3 runs to 14 residues. V was shortened by 1 base and J by 1 base, with 7 bases between the two germline ends. From germline, CDR1 is LGHNT and CDR2 FRNRAP.

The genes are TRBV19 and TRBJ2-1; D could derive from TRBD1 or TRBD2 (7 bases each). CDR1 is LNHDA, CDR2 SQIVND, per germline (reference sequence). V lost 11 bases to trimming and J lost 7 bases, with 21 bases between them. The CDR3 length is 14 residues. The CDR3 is CASRLAGGANEQFF. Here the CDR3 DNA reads TGTGCCTCCCGACTGGCAGGGGGGGCGAATGAGCAGTTCTTC. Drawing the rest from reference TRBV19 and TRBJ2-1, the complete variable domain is DGGITQSPKYLFRKEGQNVTLSCEQNLNHDAMYWYRQDPGQGLRLIYYSQIVNDFQKGDIAEGYSVSREKKESFPLTVTSAQKNPTAFYLCASRLAGGANEQFFGPGTRLTVL.

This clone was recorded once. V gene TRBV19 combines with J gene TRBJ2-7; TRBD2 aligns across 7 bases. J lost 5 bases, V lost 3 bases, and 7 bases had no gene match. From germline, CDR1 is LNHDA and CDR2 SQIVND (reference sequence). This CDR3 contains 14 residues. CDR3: CASSMLTSPDEQYF. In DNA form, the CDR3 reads TGTGCCAGTAGTATGTTGACTAGCCCTGACGAGCAGTACTTC.

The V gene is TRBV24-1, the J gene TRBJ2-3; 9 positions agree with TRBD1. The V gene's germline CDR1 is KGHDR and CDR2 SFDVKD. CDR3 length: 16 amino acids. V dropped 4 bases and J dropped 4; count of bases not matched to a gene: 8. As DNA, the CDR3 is TGTGCCACCAGTGACATCCGGGACAGGGAGTCAGATACGCAGTATTTT. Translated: CATSDIRDRESDTQYF.

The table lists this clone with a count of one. The CDR3 spells CASSQLAVPVEQYF. The CDR3 DNA reads as TGTGCCAGCAGCCAACTAGCGGTCCCAGTCGAGCAGTACTTC. The chain couples TRBV3-1 (or the pseudogene TRBV3-2) to TRBJ2-7; 7 nucleotides line up with TRBD2. This CDR3 has 14 residues. Germline-derived CDR1 and CDR2 are LGHDT and YNNKEL (reference sequence). The trim removed 2 bases at V and 6 bases at J, leaving 7 bases unmatched.